This record looks at one T cell receptor beta chain sequence and its context. Trimming removed 7 bases at V and 0 bases at J, with 14 bases between. This CDR3 contains 15 residues. Germline CDR1 is SGHNT and CDR2 is YENEEA. This specimen comes from a study of Tregs in tolerant kidney transplant recipients. Mixed chimerism was transient after nonmyeloablative marrow transplants from related graft donors. Unstimulated Tregs (CD4+CD25+CD127-) and CD4+CD25- non-Tregs were sorted from PBMCs. Assay: immunoSEQ multiplex PCR; the TCRdb copy retains only in-frame clones and omits some. The sample contains roughly 80,000 clones, roughly nine tenths of which appear only once.

The sample in question was CD4+ T cells from blood (PBMCs), obtained 24 months after the transplant. V and J are TRBV11-3 and TRBJ2-3, with D possibly TRBD1 on 5 matching bases. The receptor was derived from a human patient who received a combined kidney and bone marrow transplant. Part of the T cells may come from the graft donor. The DNA for the CDR3 is TGTGCCAGCAACCCCCGTAGGGGAAGCACAGATACGCAGTATTTT. The encoded protein is CASNPRRGSTDTQYF.